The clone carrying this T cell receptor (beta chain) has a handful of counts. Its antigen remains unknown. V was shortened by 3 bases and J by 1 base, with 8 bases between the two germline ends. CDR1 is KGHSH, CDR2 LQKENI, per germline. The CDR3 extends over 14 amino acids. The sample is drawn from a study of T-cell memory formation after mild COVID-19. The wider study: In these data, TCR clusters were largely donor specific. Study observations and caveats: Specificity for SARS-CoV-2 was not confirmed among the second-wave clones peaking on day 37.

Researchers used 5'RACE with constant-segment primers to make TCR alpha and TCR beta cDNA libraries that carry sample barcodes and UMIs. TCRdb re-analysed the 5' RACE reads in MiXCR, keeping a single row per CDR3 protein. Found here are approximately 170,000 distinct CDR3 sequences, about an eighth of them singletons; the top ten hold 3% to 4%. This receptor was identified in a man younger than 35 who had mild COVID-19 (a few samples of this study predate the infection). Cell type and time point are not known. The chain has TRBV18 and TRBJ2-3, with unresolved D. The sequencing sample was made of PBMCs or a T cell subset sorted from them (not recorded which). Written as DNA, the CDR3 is TGTGCCAGCTCACCGGGATACGGCACAGATACGCAGTATTTT. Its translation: CASSPGYGTDTQYF.